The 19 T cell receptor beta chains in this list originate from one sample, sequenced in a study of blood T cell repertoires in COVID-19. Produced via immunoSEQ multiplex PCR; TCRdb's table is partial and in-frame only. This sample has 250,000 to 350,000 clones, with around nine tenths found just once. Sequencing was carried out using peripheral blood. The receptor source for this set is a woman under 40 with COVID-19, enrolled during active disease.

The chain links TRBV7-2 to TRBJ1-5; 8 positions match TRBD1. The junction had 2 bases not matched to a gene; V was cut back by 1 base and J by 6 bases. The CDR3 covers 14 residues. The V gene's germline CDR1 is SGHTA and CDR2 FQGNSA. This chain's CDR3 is CASSLGTGPQPQHF. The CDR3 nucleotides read TGTGCCAGCAGCTTAGGGACAGGGCCTCAGCCCCAGCATTTT. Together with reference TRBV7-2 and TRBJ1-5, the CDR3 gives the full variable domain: GAGVSQSPSNKVTEKGKDVELRCDPISGHTALYWYRQSLGQGLEFLIYFQGNSAPDKSGLPSDRFSAERTGGSVSTLTIQRTQQEDSAVYLCASSLGTGPQPQHFGDGTRLSIL.

The CDR3 is CASSLGSGANQPQHF. CDR3 nucleotides: TGTGCCAGCAGCTTAGGATCAGGGGCTAATCAGCCCCAGCATTTT. The V call is TRBV7-9, the J call TRBJ1-5, with D tentatively TRBD1 (6 bases). Germline CDR1 reads SEHNR; CDR2 reads FQNEAQ (reference sequence). V shed 1 base and J shed 4 bases, with 11 bases lying between them. The CDR3 is made up of 15 amino acids.

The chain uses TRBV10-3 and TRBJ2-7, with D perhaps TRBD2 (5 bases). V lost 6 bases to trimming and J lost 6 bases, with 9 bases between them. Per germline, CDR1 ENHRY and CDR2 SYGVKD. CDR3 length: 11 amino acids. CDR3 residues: CAIRGVGEQYF. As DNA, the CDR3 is TGTGCCATCAGGGGAGTCGGCGAGCAGTACTTC.

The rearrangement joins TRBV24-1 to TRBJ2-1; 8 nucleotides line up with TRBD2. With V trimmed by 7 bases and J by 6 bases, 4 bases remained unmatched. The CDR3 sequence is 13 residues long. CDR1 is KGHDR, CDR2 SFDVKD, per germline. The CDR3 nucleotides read TGTGCCACCAGCGGGAGGGCCTTCAATGAGCAGTTCTTC. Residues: CATSGRAFNEQFF.

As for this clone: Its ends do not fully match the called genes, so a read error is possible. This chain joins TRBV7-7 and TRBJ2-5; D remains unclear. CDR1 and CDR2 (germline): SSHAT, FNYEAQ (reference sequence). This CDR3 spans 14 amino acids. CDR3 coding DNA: TGTGCTAGCAGCCGAGATTCACCCGGAGAGACCCAGTACTTC. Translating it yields CASSRDSPGETQYF.

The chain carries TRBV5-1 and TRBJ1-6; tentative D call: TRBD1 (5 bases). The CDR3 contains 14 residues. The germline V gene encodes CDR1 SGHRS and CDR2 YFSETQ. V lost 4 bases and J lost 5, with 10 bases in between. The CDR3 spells CASSRGTDNSPLHF. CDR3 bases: TGCGCCAGCAGCCGGGGGACGGATAATTCACCCCTCCACTTT.

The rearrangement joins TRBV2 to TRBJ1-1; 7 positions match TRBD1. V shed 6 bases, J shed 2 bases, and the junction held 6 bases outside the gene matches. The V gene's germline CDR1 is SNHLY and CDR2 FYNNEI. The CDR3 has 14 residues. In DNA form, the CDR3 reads TGTGCCAGCAGGGGGACAGCCCCAAACACTGAAGCTTTCTTT. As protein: CASRGTAPNTEAFF.

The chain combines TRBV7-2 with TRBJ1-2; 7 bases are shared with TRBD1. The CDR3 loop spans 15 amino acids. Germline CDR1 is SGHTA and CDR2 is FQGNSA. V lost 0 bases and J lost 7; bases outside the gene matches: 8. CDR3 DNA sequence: TGTGCCAGCAGCTTAGCTGGTGCAGGGGGAGGTGGCTACACCTTC. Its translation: CASSLAGAGGGGYTF.

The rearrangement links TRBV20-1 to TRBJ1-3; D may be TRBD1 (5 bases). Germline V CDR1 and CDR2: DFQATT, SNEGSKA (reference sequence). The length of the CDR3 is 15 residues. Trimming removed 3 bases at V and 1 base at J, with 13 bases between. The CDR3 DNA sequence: TGCAGTGCTAGTCACAGGCGAGCTTCTGGAAACACCATATATTTT. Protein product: CSASHRRASGNTIYF.

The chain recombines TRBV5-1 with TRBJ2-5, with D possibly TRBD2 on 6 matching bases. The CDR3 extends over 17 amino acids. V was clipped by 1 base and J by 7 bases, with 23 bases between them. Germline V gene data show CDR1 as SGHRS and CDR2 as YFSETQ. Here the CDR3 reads CASSLRVTSVPKATQYF. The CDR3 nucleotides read TGCGCCAGCAGCTTGCGAGTGACTAGTGTCCCCAAAGCGACCCAGTACTTC. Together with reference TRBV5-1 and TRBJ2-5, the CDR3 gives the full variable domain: KAGVTQTPRYLIKTRGQQVTLSCSPISGHRSVSWYQQTPGQGLQFLFEYFSETQRNKGNFPGRFSGRQFSNSRSEMNVSTLELGDSALYLCASSLRVTSVPKATQYFGPGTRLLVL.

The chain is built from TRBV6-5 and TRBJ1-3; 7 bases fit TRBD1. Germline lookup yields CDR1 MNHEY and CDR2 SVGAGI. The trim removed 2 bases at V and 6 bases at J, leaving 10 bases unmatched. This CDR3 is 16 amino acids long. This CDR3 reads CASSYRSTGFQNTIYF. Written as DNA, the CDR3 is TGTGCCAGCAGTTACCGTTCGACAGGGTTTCAAAACACCATATATTTT.

The CDR3 spells CATSDTSGTGELFF. The CDR3 nucleotides read TGTGCCACCAGTGATACTTCAGGGACCGGGGAGCTGTTTTTT. This chain joins TRBV24-1 and TRBJ2-2; weak D call: TRBD1 (5 bases). Trimming stripped 3 bases from V and 5 bases from J, with 9 bases between. The V gene's germline CDR1 is KGHDR and CDR2 SFDVKD. The CDR3 sequence is 14 residues long.

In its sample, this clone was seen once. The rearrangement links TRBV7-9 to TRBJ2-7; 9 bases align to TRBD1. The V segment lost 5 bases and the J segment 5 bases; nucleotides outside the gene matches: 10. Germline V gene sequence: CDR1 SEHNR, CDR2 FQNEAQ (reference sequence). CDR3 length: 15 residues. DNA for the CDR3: TGTGCCAGCAGCGTGGTAGGACAGGGGACCCACGAGCAGTACTTC. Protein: CASSVVGQGTHEQYF.

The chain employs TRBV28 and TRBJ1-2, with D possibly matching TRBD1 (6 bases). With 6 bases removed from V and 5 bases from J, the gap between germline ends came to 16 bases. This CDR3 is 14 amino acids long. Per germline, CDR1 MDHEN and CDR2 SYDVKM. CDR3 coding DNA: TGTGCCAGCAGCCAGGACAGTACTGGGTATGGCTACACCTTC. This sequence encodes CASSQDSTGYGYTF.

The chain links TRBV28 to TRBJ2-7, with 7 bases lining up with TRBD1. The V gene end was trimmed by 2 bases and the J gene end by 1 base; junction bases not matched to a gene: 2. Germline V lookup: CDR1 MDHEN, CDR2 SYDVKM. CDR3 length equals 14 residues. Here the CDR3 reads CASSLDRDSYEQYF. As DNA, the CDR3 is TGTGCCAGCAGTTTAGACAGGGATTCCTACGAGCAGTACTTC. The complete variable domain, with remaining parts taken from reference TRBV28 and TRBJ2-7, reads DVKVTQSSRYLVKRTGEKVFLECVQDMDHENMFWYRQDPGLGLRLIYFSYDVKMKEKGDIPEGYSVSREKKERFSLILESASTNQTSMYLCASSLDRDSYEQYFGPGTRLTVT.

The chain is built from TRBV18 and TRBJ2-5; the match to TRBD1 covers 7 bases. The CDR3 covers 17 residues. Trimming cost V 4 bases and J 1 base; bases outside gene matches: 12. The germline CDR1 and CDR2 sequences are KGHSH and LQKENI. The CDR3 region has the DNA TGTGCCAGCTCACTCATTAGACAGGGCCTGGTCCAAGAGACCCAGTACTTC. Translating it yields CASSLIRQGLVQETQYF. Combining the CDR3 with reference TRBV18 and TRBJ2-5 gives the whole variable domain NAGVMQNPRHLVRRRGQEARLRCSPMKGHSHVYWYRQLPEEGLKFMVYLQKENIIDESGMPKERFSAEFPKEGPSILRIQQVVRGDSAAYFCASSLIRQGLVQETQYFGPGTRLLVL.

CDR3 coding DNA: TGTGCCAGCAGCTTGTACGCCAGAAACACTGAAGCTTTCTTT. This sequence encodes CASSLYARNTEAFF. V and J are TRBV5-6 and TRBJ1-1; D remains ambiguous. CDR1 and CDR2 from the germline V gene are SGHDT and YYEEEE. The V end was cut by 1 base, the J end by 2 bases, with 9 bases between. CDR3 size: 14 residues.

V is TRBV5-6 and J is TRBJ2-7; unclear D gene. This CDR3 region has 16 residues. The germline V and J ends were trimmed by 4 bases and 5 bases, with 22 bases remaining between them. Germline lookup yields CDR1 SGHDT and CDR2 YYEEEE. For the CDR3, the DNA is TGTGCCAGCAGCCGATTCGTTCTAGAGGCGAGCCACGAGCAGTACTTC. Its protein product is CASSRFVLEASHEQYF.

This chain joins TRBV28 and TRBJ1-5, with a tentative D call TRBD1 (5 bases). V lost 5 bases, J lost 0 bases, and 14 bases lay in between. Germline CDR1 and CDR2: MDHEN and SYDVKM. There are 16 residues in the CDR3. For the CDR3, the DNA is TGTGCCAGCAGTGAGACAGTGGGGAATAGCAATCAGCCCCAGCATTTT. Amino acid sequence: CASSETVGNSNQPQHF.